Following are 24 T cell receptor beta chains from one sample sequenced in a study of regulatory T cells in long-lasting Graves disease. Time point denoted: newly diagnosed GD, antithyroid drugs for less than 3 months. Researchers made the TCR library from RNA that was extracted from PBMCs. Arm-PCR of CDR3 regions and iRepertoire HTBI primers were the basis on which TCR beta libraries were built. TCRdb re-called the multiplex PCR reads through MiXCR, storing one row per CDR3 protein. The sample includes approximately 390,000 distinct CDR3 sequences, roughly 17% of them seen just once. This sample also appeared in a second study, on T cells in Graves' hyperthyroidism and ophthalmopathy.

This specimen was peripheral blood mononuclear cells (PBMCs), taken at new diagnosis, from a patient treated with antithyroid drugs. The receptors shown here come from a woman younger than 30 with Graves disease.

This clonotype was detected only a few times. CDR3 sequence: CASSSQGTSVGEQFF. The CDR3 DNA sequence: TGCGCCAGCAGCAGCCAAGGGACTAGCGTCGGGGAGCAGTTCTTC. The chain recombines TRBV5-1 with TRBJ2-1, with 10 bases lining up with TRBD2. This CDR3 has 15 amino acids. Germline V gene lookup returns CDR1 SGHRS and CDR2 YFSETQ. V shed 4 bases, J shed 10 bases, and the junction held 11 bases outside the gene matches.

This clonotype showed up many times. CDR3 DNA sequence: TGCAGCGTTGACAGGGGTAACCGCGGGGAGCTGTTTTTT. Translating it yields CSVDRGNRGELFF. The rearrangement joins TRBV29-1 to TRBJ2-2; a weak D match, TRBD1 (6 bases). The CDR3 loop spans 13 amino acids. The germline V and J ends were trimmed by 3 bases and 7 bases, with 12 bases remaining between them. Germline-derived CDR1 and CDR2 are SQVTM and ANQGSEA.

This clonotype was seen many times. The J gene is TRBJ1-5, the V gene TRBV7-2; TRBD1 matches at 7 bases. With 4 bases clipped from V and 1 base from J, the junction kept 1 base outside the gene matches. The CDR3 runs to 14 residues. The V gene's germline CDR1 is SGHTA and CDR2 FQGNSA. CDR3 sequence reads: CASSSTGSNQPQHF. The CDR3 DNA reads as TGTGCCAGCAGCTCGACAGGGAGCAATCAGCCCCAGCATTTT.

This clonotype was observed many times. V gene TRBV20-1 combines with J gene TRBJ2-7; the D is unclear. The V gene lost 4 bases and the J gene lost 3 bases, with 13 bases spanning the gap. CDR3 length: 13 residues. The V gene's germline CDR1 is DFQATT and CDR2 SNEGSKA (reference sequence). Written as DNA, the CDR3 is TGCAGTGCTAACAGTGATACGAGCTACGAGCAGTACTTC. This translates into CSANSDTSYEQYF.

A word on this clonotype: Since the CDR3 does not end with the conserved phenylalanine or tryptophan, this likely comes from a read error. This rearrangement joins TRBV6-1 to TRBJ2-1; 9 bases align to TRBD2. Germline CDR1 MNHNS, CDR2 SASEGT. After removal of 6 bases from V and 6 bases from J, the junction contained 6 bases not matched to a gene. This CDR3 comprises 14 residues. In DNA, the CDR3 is TGTGCCAGCAGGTCCGGGACTAGCCCCAATGAGCAGTTCTCC. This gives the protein CASRSGTSPNEQFS.

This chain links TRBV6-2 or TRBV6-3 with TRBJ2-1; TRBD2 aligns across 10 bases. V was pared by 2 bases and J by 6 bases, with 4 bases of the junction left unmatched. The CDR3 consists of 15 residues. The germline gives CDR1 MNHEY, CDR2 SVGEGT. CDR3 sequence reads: CASSYGPSGGNEQFF. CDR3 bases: TGTGCCAGCAGTTACGGGCCTAGCGGGGGCAATGAGCAGTTCTTC.

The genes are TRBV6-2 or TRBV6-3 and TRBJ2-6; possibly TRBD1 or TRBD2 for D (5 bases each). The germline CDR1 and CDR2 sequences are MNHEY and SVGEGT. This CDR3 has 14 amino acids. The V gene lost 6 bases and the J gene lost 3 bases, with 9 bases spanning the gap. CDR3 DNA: TGTGCCAGCAGGAGGGGCGGTGGGGCCAACGTCCTGACTTTC. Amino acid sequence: CASRRGGGANVLTF.

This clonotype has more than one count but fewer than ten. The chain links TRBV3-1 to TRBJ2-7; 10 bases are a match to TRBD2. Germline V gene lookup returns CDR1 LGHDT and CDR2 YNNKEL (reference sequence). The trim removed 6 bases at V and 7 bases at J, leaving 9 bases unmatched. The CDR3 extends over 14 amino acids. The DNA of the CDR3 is TGTGCCAGCAGTCAGCGGGAGGGCCGTTCGGAGCAGTACTTC. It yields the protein CASSQREGRSEQYF.

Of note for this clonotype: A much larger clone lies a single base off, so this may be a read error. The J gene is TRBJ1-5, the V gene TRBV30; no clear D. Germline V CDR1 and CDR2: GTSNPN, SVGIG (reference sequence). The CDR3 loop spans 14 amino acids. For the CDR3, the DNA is TGTGCCTGGAGTGTAATGCATAGCAATCGGCCCCAGCATTTT. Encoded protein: CAWSVMHSNRPQHF.

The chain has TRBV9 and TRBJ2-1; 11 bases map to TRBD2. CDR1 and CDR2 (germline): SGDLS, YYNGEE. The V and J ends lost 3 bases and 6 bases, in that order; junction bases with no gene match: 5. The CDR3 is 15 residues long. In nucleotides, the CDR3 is TGTGCCAGCAGCGCCTCCGGGACTAGCGGCAATGAGCAGTTCTTC. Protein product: CASSASGTSGNEQFF.

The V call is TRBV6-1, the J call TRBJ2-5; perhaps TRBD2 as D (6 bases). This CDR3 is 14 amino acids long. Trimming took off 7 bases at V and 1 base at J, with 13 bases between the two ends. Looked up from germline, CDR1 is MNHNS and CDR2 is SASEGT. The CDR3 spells CASTRTRGQETQYF. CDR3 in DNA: TGTGCCAGCACCCGAACGCGGGGCCAAGAGACCCAGTACTTC.

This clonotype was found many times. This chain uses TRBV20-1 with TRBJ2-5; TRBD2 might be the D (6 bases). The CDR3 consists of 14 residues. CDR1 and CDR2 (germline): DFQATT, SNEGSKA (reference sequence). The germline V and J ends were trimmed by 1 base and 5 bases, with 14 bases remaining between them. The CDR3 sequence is CSARVPGVRETQYF. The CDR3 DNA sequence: TGCAGTGCTAGAGTCCCGGGGGTGAGGGAGACCCAGTACTTC.

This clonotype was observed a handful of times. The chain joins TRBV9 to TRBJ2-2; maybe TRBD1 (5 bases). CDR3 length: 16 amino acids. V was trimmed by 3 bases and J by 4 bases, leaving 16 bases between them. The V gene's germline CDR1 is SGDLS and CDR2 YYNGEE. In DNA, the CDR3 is TGTGCCAGCAGCGAAGAGAAGGGGCGCCTCACCGGGGAGCTGTTTTTT. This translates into CASSEEKGRLTGELFF.

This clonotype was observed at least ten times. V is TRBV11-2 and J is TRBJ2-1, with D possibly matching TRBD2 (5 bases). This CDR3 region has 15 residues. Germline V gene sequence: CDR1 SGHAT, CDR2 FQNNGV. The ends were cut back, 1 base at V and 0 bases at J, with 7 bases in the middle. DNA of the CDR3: TGTGCCAGCAGCTTAGTCCGGGGCTCCTACAATGAGCAGTTCTTC. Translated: CASSLVRGSYNEQFF.

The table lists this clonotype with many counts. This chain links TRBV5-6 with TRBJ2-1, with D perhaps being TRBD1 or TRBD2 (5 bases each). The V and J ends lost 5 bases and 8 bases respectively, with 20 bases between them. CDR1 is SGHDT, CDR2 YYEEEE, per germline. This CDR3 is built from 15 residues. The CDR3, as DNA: TGTGCCAGCAGATGGGGTGGGGGAGAGGTCGATGAGCAGTTCTTC. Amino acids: CASRWGGGEVDEQFF. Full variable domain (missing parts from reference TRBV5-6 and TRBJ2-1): DAGVTQSPTHLIKTRGQQVTLRCSPKSGHDTVSWYQQALGQGPQFIFQYYEEEERQRGNFPDRFSGHQFPNYSSELNVNALLLGDSALYLCASRWGGGEVDEQFFGPGTRLTVL.

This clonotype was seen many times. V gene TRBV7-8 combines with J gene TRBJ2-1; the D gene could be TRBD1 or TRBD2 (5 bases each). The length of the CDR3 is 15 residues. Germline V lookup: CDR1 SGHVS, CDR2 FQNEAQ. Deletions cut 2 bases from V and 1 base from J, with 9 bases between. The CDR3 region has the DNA TGTGCCAGCAGCTTAAGGGACCAATCCTACAATGAGCAGTTCTTC. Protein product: CASSLRDQSYNEQFF.

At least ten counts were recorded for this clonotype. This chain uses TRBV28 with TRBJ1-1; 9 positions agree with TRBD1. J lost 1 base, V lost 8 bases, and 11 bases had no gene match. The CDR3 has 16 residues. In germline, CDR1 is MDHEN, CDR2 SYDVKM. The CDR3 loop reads CASLPRAGQGNTEAFF. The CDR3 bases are TGTGCCAGCCTCCCTCGGGCGGGACAGGGGAACACTGAAGCTTTCTTT.

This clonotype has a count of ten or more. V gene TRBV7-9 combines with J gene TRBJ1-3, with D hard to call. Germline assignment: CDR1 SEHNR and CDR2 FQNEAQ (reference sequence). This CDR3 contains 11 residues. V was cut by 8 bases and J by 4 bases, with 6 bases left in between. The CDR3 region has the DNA TGTGCCAGCGGAGGGGGAAACACCATATATTTT. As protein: CASGGGNTIYF. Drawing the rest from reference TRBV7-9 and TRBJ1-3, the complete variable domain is DTGVSQNPRHKITKRGQNVTFRCDPISEHNRLYWYRQTLGQGPEFLTYFQNEAQLEKSRLLSDRFSAERPKGSFSTLEIQRTEQGDSAMYLCASGGGNTIYFGEGSWLTVV.

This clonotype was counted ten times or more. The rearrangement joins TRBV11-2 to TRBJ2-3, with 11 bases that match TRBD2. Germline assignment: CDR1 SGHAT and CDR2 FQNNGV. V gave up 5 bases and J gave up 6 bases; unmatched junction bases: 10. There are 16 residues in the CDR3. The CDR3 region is CASSPQLAGGGDTQYF. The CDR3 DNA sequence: TGTGCCAGCAGCCCCCAGCTAGCGGGGGGAGGGGATACGCAGTATTTT. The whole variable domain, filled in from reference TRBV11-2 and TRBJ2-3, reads EAGVAQSPRYKIIEKRQSVAFWCNPISGHATLYWYQQILGQGPKLLIQFQNNGVVDDSQLPKDRFSAERLKGVDSTLKIQPAKLEDSAVYLCASSPQLAGGGDTQYFGPGTRLTVL.

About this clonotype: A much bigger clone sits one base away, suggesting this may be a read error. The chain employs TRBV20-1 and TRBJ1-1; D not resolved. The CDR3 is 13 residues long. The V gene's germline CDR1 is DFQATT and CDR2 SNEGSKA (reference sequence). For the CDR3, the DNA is TGCAGTGCTAGAGACCTCAGATCCACTGGAGCTTTCTTT. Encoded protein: CSARDLRSTGAFF.

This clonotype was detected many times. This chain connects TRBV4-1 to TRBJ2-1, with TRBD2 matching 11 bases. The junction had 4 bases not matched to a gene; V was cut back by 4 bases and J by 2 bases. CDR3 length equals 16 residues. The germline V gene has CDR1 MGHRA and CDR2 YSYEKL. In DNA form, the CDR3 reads TGCGCCAGCAGCCGAGGACTAGCGGGTCCCTACAATGAGCAGTTCTTC. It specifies CASSRGLAGPYNEQFF.

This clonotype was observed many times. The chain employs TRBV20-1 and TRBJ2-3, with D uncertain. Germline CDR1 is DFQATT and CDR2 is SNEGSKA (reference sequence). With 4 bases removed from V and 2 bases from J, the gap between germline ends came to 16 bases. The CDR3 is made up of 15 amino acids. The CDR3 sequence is CSAMPLGWYTDTQYF. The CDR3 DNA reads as TGCAGTGCTATGCCCTTGGGGTGGTACACAGATACGCAGTATTTT.

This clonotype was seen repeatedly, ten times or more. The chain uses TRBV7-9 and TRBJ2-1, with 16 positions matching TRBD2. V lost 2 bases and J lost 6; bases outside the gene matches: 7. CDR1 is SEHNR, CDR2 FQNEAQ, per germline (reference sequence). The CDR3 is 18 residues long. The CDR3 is CASSLSPGLAGGPNEQFF. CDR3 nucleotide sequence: TGTGCCAGCAGCTTATCCCCGGGACTAGCGGGAGGGCCCAATGAGCAGTTCTTC.

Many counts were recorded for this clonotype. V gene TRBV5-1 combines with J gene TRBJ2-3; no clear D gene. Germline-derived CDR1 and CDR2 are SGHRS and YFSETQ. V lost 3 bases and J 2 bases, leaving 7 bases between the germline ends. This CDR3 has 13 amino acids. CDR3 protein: CASSSYSTDTQYF. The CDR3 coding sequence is TGCGCCAGCAGCTCCTATTCCACAGATACGCAGTATTTT. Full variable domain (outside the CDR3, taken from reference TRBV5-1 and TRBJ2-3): KAGVTQTPRYLIKTRGQQVTLSCSPISGHRSVSWYQQTPGQGLQFLFEYFSETQRNKGNFPGRFSGRQFSNSRSEMNVSTLELGDSALYLCASSSYSTDTQYFGPGTRLTVL.